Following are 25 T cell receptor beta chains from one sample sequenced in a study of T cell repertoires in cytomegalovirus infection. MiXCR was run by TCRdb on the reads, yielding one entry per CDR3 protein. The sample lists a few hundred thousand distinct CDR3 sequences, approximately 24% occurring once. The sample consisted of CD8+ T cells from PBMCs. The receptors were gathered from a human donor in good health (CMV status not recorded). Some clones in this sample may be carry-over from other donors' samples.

CDR3 bases: TGTGCCAGCAGCTTAGCGTCCGGGACAGACTATGGCTACACCTTC. The encoded protein is CASSLASGTDYGYTF. V is TRBV11-1 and J is TRBJ1-2, with 7 bases aligning to TRBD1. CDR1 is SGHAT and CDR2 is FQDESV in the germline V gene (reference sequence). The CDR3 spans 15 residues. V gave up 0 bases and J gave up 3 bases; unmatched junction bases: 4. The full variable domain, with the rest looked up from reference TRBV11-1 and TRBJ1-2, is EAEVAQSPRYKITEKSQAVAFWCDPISGHATLYWYRQILGQGPELLVQFQDESVVDDSQLPKDRFSAERLKGVDSTLKIQPAELGDSAMYLCASSLASGTDYGYTFGSGTRLTVV.

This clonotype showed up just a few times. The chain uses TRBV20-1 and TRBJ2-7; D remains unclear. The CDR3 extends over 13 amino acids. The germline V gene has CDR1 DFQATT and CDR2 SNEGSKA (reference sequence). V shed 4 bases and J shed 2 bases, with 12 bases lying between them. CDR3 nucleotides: TGCAGTGCTATTTCGCTCACCACCTACGAGCAGTACTTC. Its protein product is CSAISLTTYEQYF.

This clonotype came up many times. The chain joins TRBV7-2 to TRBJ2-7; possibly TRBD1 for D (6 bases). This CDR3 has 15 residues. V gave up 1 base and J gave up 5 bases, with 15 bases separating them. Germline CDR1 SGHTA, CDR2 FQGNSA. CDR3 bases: TGTGCCAGCAGCTTAGATCAGGGGTTGTCCGACGAGCAGTACTTC. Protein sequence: CASSLDQGLSDEQYF.

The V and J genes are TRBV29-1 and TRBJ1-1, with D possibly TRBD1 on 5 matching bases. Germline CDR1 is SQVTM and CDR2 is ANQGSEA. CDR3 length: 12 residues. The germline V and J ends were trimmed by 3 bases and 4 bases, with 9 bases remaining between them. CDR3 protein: CSVDDSITEAFF. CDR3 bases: TGCAGCGTTGATGACAGTATCACTGAAGCTTTCTTT.

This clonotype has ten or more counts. The CDR3 DNA sequence: TGTGCCAGCAGCGTAGATAACGGGGGAGCCTACGAGCAGTACTTC. It codes for CASSVDNGGAYEQYF. This chain uses TRBV9 with TRBJ2-7; tentative D call: TRBD2 (6 bases). The CDR3 length is 15 residues. Germline V gene data show CDR1 as SGDLS and CDR2 as YYNGEE. The ends were cut back, 0 bases at V and 2 bases at J, with 12 bases in the middle.

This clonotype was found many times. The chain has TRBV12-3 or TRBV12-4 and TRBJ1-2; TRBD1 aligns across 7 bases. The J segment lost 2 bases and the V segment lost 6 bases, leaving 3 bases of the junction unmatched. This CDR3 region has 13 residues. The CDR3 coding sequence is TGTGCCAGCAGCCTGGGACAGAACTATGGCTACACCTTC. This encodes CASSLGQNYGYTF.

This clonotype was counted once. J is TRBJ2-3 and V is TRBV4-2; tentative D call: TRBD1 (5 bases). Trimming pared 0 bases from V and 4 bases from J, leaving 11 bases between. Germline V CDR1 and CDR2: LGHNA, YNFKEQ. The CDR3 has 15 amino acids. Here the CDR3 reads CASSQDGATADTQYF. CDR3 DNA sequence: TGTGCCAGCAGCCAAGATGGGGCCACGGCAGATACGCAGTATTTT.

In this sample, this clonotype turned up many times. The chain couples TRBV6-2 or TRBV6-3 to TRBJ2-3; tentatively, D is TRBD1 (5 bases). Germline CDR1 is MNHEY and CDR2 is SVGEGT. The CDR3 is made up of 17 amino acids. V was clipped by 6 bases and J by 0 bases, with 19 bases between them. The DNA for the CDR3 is TGTGCCAGCAGCAGCGATATCGAGACAGAAAGCACAGATACGCAGTATTTT. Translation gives CASSSDIETESTDTQYF.

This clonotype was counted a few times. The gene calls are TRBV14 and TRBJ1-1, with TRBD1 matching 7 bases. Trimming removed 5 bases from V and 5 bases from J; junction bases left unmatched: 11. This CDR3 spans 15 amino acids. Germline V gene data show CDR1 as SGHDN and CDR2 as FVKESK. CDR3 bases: TGTGCCAGCAGCGCTGGCCTCATCAGGGGGACTGAAGCTTTCTTT. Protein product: CASSAGLIRGTEAFF.

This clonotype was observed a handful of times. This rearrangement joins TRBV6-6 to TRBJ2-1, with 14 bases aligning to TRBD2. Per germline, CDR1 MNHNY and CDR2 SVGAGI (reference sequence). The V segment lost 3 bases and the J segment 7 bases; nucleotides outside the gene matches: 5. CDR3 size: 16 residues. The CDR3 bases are TGTGCCAGCAGTTATACGGGACTAGCGGGGGATAATGAGCAGTTCTTC. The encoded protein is CASSYTGLAGDNEQFF.

This CDR3 reads CASITGGAYEQYF. In DNA form, the CDR3 reads TGTGCCAGCATCACCGGCGGGGCCTACGAGCAGTACTTC. This chain uses TRBV2 with TRBJ2-7; D perhaps matches TRBD2 (6 bases). Per the germline V gene, CDR1 is SNHLY and CDR2 is FYNNEI. This CDR3 comprises 13 residues. Trimming stripped 7 bases from V and 2 bases from J, with 12 bases between.

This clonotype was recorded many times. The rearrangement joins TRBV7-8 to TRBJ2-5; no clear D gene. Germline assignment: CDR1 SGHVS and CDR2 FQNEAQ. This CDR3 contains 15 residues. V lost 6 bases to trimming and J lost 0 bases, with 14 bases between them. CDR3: CASSIKLPYQETQYF. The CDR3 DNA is TGTGCCAGCAGTATAAAACTCCCGTACCAAGAGACCCAGTACTTC.

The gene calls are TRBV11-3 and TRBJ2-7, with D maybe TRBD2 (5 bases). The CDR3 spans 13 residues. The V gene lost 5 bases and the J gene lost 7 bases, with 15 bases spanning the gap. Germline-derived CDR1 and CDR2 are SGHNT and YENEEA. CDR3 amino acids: CASSPVPGIEQYF. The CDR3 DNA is TGTGCCAGCAGCCCCGTACCGGGGATTGAGCAGTACTTC.

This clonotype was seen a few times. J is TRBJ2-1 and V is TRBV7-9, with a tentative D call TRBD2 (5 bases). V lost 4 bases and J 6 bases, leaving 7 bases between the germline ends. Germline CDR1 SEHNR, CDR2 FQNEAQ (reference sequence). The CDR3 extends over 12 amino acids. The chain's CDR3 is CASSSRGNEQFF. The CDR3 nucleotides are TGTGCCAGCAGCTCCCGGGGCAATGAGCAGTTCTTC.

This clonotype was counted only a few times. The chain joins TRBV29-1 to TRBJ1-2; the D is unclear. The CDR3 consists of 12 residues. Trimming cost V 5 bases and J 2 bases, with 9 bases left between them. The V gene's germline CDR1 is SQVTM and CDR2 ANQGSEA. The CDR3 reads CSVPPTNYGYTF. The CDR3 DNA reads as TGCAGCGTTCCCCCCACGAACTATGGCTACACCTTC.

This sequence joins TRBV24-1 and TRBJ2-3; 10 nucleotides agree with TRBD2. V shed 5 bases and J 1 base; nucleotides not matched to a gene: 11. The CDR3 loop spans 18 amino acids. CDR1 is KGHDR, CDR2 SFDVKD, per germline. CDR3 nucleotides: TGTGCCACCAGTGTTCCGGCTAGCGGGGGAAGAGGCACAGATACGCAGTATTTT. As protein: CATSVPASGGRGTDTQYF.

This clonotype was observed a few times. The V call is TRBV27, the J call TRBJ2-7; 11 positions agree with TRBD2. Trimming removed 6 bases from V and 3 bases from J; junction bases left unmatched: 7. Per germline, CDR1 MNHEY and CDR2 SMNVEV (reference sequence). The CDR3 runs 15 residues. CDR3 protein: CASRTGLAGHYEQYF. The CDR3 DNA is TGTGCCAGCAGAACTGGACTAGCGGGCCACTACGAGCAGTACTTC.

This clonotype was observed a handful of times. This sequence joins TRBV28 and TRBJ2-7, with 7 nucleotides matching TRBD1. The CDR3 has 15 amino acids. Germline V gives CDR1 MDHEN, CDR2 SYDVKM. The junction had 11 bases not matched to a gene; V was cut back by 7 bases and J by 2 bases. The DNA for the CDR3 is TGTGCCAGCAACGACCTTCCGGGACAGCCCTACGAGCAGTACTTC. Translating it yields CASNDLPGQPYEQYF.

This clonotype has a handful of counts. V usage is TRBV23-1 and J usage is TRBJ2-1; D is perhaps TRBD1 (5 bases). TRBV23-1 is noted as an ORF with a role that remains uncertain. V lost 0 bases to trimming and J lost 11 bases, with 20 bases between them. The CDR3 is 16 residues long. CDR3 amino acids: CASSQSDTEPLDQQFF. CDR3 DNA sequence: TGCGCCAGCAGTCAATCGGACACCGAACCTCTTGATCAGCAGTTCTTC.

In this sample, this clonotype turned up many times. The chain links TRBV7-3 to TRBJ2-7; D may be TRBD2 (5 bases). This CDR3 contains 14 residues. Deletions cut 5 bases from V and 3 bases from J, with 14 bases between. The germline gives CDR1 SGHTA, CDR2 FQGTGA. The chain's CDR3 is CASSASERHYEQYF. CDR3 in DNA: TGTGCCAGCAGCGCCAGTGAGCGGCACTACGAGCAGTACTTC.

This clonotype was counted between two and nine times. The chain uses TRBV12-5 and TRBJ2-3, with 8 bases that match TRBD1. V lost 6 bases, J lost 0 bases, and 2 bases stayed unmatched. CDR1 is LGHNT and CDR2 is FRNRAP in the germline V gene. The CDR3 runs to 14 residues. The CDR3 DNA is TGTGCTAGTGGCCAGGGGGCCAGCACAGATACGCAGTATTTT. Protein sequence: CASGQGASTDTQYF.

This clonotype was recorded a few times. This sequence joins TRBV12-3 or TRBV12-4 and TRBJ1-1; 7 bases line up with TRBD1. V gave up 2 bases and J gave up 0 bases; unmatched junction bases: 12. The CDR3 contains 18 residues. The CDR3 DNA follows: TGTGCCAGCAGTTTACCCCCCCCGGGACAGACCTTGAACACTGAAGCTTTCTTT. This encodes CASSLPPPGQTLNTEAFF.

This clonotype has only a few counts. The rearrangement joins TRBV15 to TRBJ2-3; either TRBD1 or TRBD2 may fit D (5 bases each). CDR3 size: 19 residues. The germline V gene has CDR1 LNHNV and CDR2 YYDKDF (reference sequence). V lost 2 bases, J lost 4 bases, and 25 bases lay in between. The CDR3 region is CATSRRRLAGGAGADTQYF. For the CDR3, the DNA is TGTGCCACCAGCAGAAGACGACTGGCTGGGGGAGCCGGTGCAGATACGCAGTATTTT.

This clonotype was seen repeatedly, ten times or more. CDR3 in amino acids: CASSREGLAGTDTQYF. The CDR3 nucleotides are TGTGCCAGCAGCCGAGAGGGACTAGCGGGGACAGATACGCAGTATTTT. This chain links TRBV7-2 with TRBJ2-3; 13 bases line up with TRBD2. Germline V CDR1 and CDR2: SGHTA, FQGNSA. This CDR3 comprises 16 residues. The junction had 5 bases not matched to a gene; V was cut back by 5 bases and J by 3 bases. Drawing the rest from reference TRBV7-2 and TRBJ2-3, the complete variable domain is GAGVSQSPSNKVTEKGKDVELRCDPISGHTALYWYRQSLGQGLEFLIYFQGNSAPDKSGLPSDRFSAERTGGSVSTLTIQRTQQEDSAVYLCASSREGLAGTDTQYFGPGTRLTVL.

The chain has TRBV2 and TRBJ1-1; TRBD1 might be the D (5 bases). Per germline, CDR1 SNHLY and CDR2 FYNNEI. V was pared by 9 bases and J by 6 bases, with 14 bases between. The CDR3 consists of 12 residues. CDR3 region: CASREGLAEAFF. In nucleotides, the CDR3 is TGTGCCAGTCGGGAGGGGTTGGCTGAAGCTTTCTTT.